Presented here are 31 T cell receptor beta chains from one specimen sequenced in a study of response to subunit inactivated influenza vaccine. MiXCR, run by TCRdb on the RT-PCR reads, gives a single entry per CDR3 protein. The repertoire consists of roughly 500,000 distinct CDR3 sequences, with about 25% occurring once and the leading ten covering under 2.5%. This specimen consisted of CD4+ T cells sorted from PBMCs, obtained less than 6 days after vaccination. Source of these receptors: a man between 50 and 59 years old who received an inactivated influenza vaccine.

This clonotype occurred a few times. This chain links TRBV5-1 with TRBJ1-3; 7 bases match TRBD1. From germline, CDR1 is SGHRS and CDR2 YFSETQ. The CDR3 is made up of 14 amino acids. J was trimmed by 4 bases and V by 4 bases; bases with no gene match: 5. The CDR3 loop is CASSEGGGGNTIYF. The CDR3 region has the DNA TGCGCCAGCAGCGAAGGAGGGGGCGGAAACACCATATATTTT.

The chain couples TRBV20-1 to TRBJ2-3; TRBD1 aligns across 8 bases. V shed 6 bases and J 3 bases; nucleotides not matched to a gene: 8. Germline-derived CDR1 and CDR2 are DFQATT and SNEGSKA (reference sequence). The CDR3 is 14 amino acids. CDR3 bases: TGCAGTGCGATGGTGACAGGGGTGACAGATACGCAGTATTTT. Protein sequence: CSAMVTGVTDTQYF.

This clonotype has only a few counts. CDR3 bases: TGCAGCGTTCGAGGGGCAGACGGCTACACCTTC. Translation: CSVRGADGYTF. The chain couples TRBV29-1 to TRBJ1-2, with D maybe TRBD1 (5 bases). The CDR3 totals 11 residues. The germline V gene has CDR1 SQVTM and CDR2 ANQGSEA. Trimming pared 5 bases from V and 8 bases from J, leaving 12 bases between.

This clonotype was counted a few times. The rearrangement uses TRBV6-1 and TRBJ2-7, with D tentatively TRBD1 or TRBD2 (5 bases each). Germline CDR1 reads MNHNS; CDR2 reads SASEGT. The CDR3 is 12 amino acids. V lost 1 base and J 5 bases, leaving 6 bases between the germline ends. CDR3 bases: TGTGCCAGCAGTGAAGTGGGGGACGAGCAGTACTTC. Translating gives CASSEVGDEQYF.

This sequence joins TRBV12-3 or TRBV12-4 and TRBJ2-4; maybe TRBD1 (6 bases). V lost 7 bases and J lost 0, with 16 bases in between. This CDR3 has 16 amino acids. In DNA, the CDR3 is TGTGCCAGCAACCCTTGGGGGCTTCTAGCCAAAAACATTCAGTACTTC. Translating gives CASNPWGLLAKNIQYF.

V gene TRBV4-3 combines with J gene TRBJ2-3; 8 positions match TRBD2. V lost 0 bases to trimming and J lost 4 bases; unmatched junction nucleotides: 6. Germline values: CDR1 LGHNA, CDR2 YSLEER. This CDR3 has 16 amino acids. The CDR3 region has the DNA TGCGCCAGCAGCCAAGATAACTTAGCGGGATCAGATACGCAGTATTTT. This sequence encodes CASSQDNLAGSDTQYF.

This chain links TRBV20-1 with TRBJ2-6, with TRBD1 matching 8 bases. This CDR3 region has 19 residues. The germline V gene has CDR1 DFQATT and CDR2 SNEGSKA (reference sequence). V was pared by 0 bases and J by 0 bases, with 10 bases of the junction left unmatched. CDR3 sequence: CSARDLTGGGISGANVLTF. The CDR3 DNA sequence: TGCAGTGCTAGAGATCTCACAGGGGGAGGAATCTCTGGGGCCAACGTCCTGACTTTC.

The chain employs TRBV30 and TRBJ2-2; 9 bases line up with TRBD1. The junction had 5 bases not matched to a gene; V was cut back by 1 base and J by 2 bases. The CDR3 runs to 16 residues. The germline gives CDR1 GTSNPN, CDR2 SVGIG (reference sequence). In DNA form, the CDR3 reads TGTGCCTGGAGTGGGTTGGACAGGGGAAACACCGGGGAGCTGTTTTTT. It encodes CAWSGLDRGNTGELFF.

The chain uses TRBV20-1 and TRBJ1-4; 7 bases match TRBD1. Germline CDR1 is DFQATT and CDR2 is SNEGSKA (reference sequence). J was trimmed by 4 bases and V by 4 bases; bases with no gene match: 6. The CDR3 is 14 residues long. CDR3 amino acids: CSANKGAGNEKLFF. CDR3 in DNA: TGCAGTGCTAACAAGGGGGCTGGTAATGAAAAACTGTTTTTT.

The rearrangement uses TRBV29-1 and TRBJ2-1; 12 nucleotides line up with TRBD2. This CDR3 contains 14 residues. The V and J ends lost 7 bases and 1 base, in that order; junction bases with no gene match: 2. The V gene's germline CDR1 is SQVTM and CDR2 ANQGSEA. CDR3 sequence: CSGGLAGSYNEQFF. The CDR3 DNA sequence: TGCAGCGGCGGACTAGCGGGGTCCTACAATGAGCAGTTCTTC.

The CDR3 coding sequence is TGTGCCAGCAGTTTAGTTATGGGGGCTGAAGCTTTCTTT. Its translation: CASSLVMGAEAFF. The chain recombines TRBV12-3 or TRBV12-4 with TRBJ1-1; TRBD1 might be the D (5 bases). The CDR3 covers 13 residues. V was clipped by 1 base and J by 6 bases, with 9 bases between them.

The table lists this clonotype with a few counts. J is TRBJ2-7 and V is TRBV6-1; a possible D gene is TRBD1 (6 bases). The CDR3 runs to 14 residues. V lost 2 bases and J 0 bases, leaving 8 bases between the germline ends. Germline lookup yields CDR1 MNHNS and CDR2 SASEGT. This chain's CDR3 is CASSEQGSSYEQYF. The CDR3 DNA follows: TGTGCCAGCAGTGAACAGGGGAGCTCCTACGAGCAGTACTTC.

This clonotype has more than one count but fewer than ten. The V gene is TRBV29-1, the J gene TRBJ1-3; 8 bases are shared with TRBD1. The CDR3 extends over 13 amino acids. Germline CDR1 reads SQVTM; CDR2 reads ANQGSEA. Germline trimming cut 4 bases from V and 2 bases from J; bases unmatched to any gene: 1. Here the CDR3 reads CSVVQGAGNTIYF. The CDR3 DNA follows: TGCAGCGTTGTACAGGGGGCTGGAAACACCATATATTTT.

This clonotype was seen a handful of times. This rearrangement joins TRBV20-1 to TRBJ2-1, with D hard to call. CDR3 length: 13 residues. V gave up 3 bases and J gave up 3 bases, with 9 bases separating them. Looked up from germline, CDR1 is DFQATT and CDR2 is SNEGSKA (reference sequence). CDR3 sequence: CSARSSIYNEQFF. The CDR3 bases are TGCAGTGCTAGGTCTAGTATCTACAATGAGCAGTTCTTC.

This clonotype was counted many times. V is TRBV12-3 or TRBV12-4 and J is TRBJ1-5, with D hard to call. The CDR3 loop spans 13 amino acids. Trimming stripped 3 bases from V and 0 bases from J, with 3 bases between. CDR3 nucleotides: TGTGCCAGCAGTTTTACTAGCAATCAGCCCCAGCATTTT. It specifies CASSFTSNQPQHF.

This clonotype occurred a few times. J is TRBJ1-1 and V is TRBV29-1; D remains ambiguous. V was shortened by 3 bases and J by 1 base, with 3 bases between the two germline ends. CDR3 length: 11 amino acids. Germline V gene lookup returns CDR1 SQVTM and CDR2 ANQGSEA. CDR3 loop: CSVEKNTEAFF. The CDR3 coding sequence is TGCAGCGTTGAGAAGAACACTGAAGCTTTCTTT.

This clonotype was counted only a few times. This chain joins TRBV5-1 and TRBJ2-2; 11 bases fit TRBD2. This CDR3 comprises 20 residues. J gave up 5 bases and V 0 bases, and 15 bases lay outside the gene matches. Germline CDR1 is SGHRS and CDR2 is YFSETQ. The CDR3 loop is CASSLVGSGTSGPGTGELFF. Written as DNA, the CDR3 is TGCGCCAGCAGCTTGGTGGGGTCCGGGACTAGCGGACCGGGGACCGGGGAGCTGTTTTTT.

The chain has TRBV20-1 and TRBJ1-1, with 7 bases lining up with TRBD1. The CDR3 spans 14 residues. With V trimmed by 6 bases and J by 1 base, 8 bases remained unmatched. Looked up from germline, CDR1 is DFQATT and CDR2 is SNEGSKA (reference sequence). The CDR3 DNA reads as TGCAGTGCCCCCAGGGGGTCAGGGAACACTGAAGCTTTCTTT. This codes for CSAPRGSGNTEAFF.

V is TRBV9 and J is TRBJ2-6; a possible D gene is TRBD2 (5 bases). V lost 6 bases to trimming and J lost 0 bases, with 10 bases between them. CDR1 and CDR2 from the germline V gene are SGDLS and YYNGEE. This CDR3 has 15 amino acids. The CDR3 loop is CASNAGNSGANVLTF. The CDR3 DNA reads as TGTGCCAGCAACGCCGGGAACTCTGGGGCCAACGTCCTGACTTTC. The full variable domain, its missing parts supplied by reference TRBV9 and TRBJ2-6, is DSGVTQTPKHLITATGQRVTLRCSPRSGDLSVYWYQQSLDQGLQFLIQYYNGEERAKGNILERFSAQQFPDLHSELNLSSLELGDSALYFCASNAGNSGANVLTFGAGSRLTVL.

V gene TRBV7-8 combines with J gene TRBJ2-6; tentative D call: TRBD2 (6 bases). CDR3 length: 14 amino acids. Between the trimmed V and J ends, which lost 8 bases and 3 bases, there was a span of 11 bases. Germline V lookup: CDR1 SGHVS, CDR2 FQNEAQ. In nucleotides, the CDR3 is TGTGCCAGCCGAGGAGCGGGTGGGGCCAACGTCCTGACTTTC. It is translated as CASRGAGGANVLTF.

This chain connects TRBV27 to TRBJ2-3; 9 bases fit TRBD1. CDR1 is MNHEY and CDR2 is SMNVEV in the germline V gene (reference sequence). The length of the CDR3 is 15 residues. With V trimmed by 6 bases and J by 1 base, 5 bases remained unmatched. CDR3 protein: CASRWTGAGTDTQYF. Here the CDR3 DNA reads TGTGCCAGCAGGTGGACAGGGGCCGGCACAGATACGCAGTATTTT.

This clonotype was found a few times. This chain joins TRBV2 and TRBJ2-1, with D uncertain. The CDR3 is 14 residues long. V was shortened by 1 base and J by 6 bases, with 10 bases between the two germline ends. Germline values: CDR1 SNHLY, CDR2 FYNNEI. CDR3 sequence reads: CASSEDYGVNEQFF. CDR3 DNA: TGTGCCAGCAGTGAAGACTATGGGGTCAATGAGCAGTTCTTC.

Regarding this clonotype: It is unclear where the CDR3 begins or ends on the DNA, so no DNA is shown, and the CDR3 is as TCRdb lists it. This chain links TRBV9 with TRBJ2-1; TRBD1, the D gene given by the table, was not confirmed from the DNA. Germline assignment: CDR1 SGDLS and CDR2 YYNGEE. Inclusive of both ends, the CDR3 amounts to 13 amino acids. This chain's CDR3 is CASSVAEGSLEFF.

The V gene is TRBV15, the J gene TRBJ2-7, with 8 nucleotides matching TRBD1. This CDR3 has 15 amino acids. Germline CDR1 and CDR2: LNHNV and YYDKDF (reference sequence). V shed 4 bases, J shed 4 bases, and the junction held 9 bases outside the gene matches. DNA of the CDR3: TGTGCCACCAGCAATGATCACAGGGGGTATTACGAGCAGTACTTC. Protein: CATSNDHRGYYEQYF. The full variable domain, its missing parts supplied by reference TRBV15 and TRBJ2-7, is DAMVIQNPRYQVTQFGKPVTLSCSQTLNHNVMYWYQQKSSQAPKLLFHYYDKDFNNEADTPDNFQSRRPNTSFCFLDIRSPGLGDTAMYLCATSNDHRGYYEQYFGPGTRLTVT.

This chain uses TRBV11-2 with TRBJ2-1; TRBD2 is a possible D gene (7 bases). This CDR3 is 14 amino acids long. Per the germline V gene, CDR1 is SGHAT and CDR2 is FQNNGV. The V end lost 0 bases, the J end lost 10 bases, and 13 bases lay between the germline ends. In DNA form, the CDR3 reads TGTGCCAGCAGCTTAGATCGGGGAGGGGGGGAGCAGTTCTTC. It is translated as CASSLDRGGGEQFF.

This clonotype was detected ten times or more. V usage is TRBV6-5 and J usage is TRBJ1-6, with no clear D. Germline V gene sequence: CDR1 MNHEY, CDR2 SVGAGI. The CDR3 runs 16 residues. With 2 bases removed from V and 1 base from J, the gap between germline ends came to 9 bases. The CDR3, as DNA: TGTGCCAGCAGTTACGATTGGAAGTCCTATAATTCACCCCTCCACTTT. It yields the protein CASSYDWKSYNSPLHF.

This clonotype was picked up a small number of times. This chain uses TRBV7-2 with TRBJ2-7; possibly TRBD2 for D (6 bases). The germline V and J ends were trimmed by 6 bases and 6 bases, with 15 bases remaining between them. The CDR3 has 13 residues. The germline gives CDR1 SGHTA, CDR2 FQGNSA. CDR3 bases: TGTGCCAGCAGTCCCAGGTGGGGGGTCGAGCAGTACTTC. It codes for CASSPRWGVEQYF.

This clonotype was seen a few times. The V gene is TRBV12-3 or TRBV12-4, the J gene TRBJ1-6, with D maybe TRBD1 (5 bases). This CDR3 spans 13 amino acids. Trimming took 5 bases from V and 15 from J, leaving 17 bases between them. The CDR3 loop is CASSPPGPLILHF. The CDR3 bases are TGTGCCAGCAGTCCTCCAGGGCCCCTAATCCTCCACTTT.

V and J are TRBV6-1 and TRBJ2-2; 8 bases line up with TRBD2. CDR3 length: 19 amino acids. The V segment lost 5 bases and the J segment 4 bases; nucleotides outside the gene matches: 18. The V gene's germline CDR1 is MNHNS and CDR2 SASEGT. The CDR3 DNA is TGTGCCAGCAGTAGGGGGAGATCCAGCGGGAGACGTGGCACCGGGGAGCTGTTTTTT. Encoded protein: CASSRGRSSGRRGTGELFF.

The chain carries TRBV12-3 or TRBV12-4 and TRBJ1-5; TRBD1 aligns across 9 bases. V lost 5 bases, J lost 5 bases, and 7 bases stayed unmatched. The CDR3 is 15 residues long. The CDR3 reads CASSLVGQGYQPQHF. The CDR3 bases are TGTGCCAGCAGTCTAGTGGGACAGGGCTATCAGCCCCAGCATTTT.

This clonotype turned up a few times. The rearrangement links TRBV7-2 to TRBJ2-1; 8 bases are a match to TRBD2. Germline-derived CDR1 and CDR2 are SGHTA and FQGNSA. This CDR3 spans 19 amino acids. Germline trimming cut 0 bases from V and 0 bases from J; bases unmatched to any gene: 10. For the CDR3, the DNA is TGTGCCAGCAGCTTAGCGCGGGCCGGGAGGGGAAGCTCCTACAATGAGCAGTTCTTC. Amino acid sequence: CASSLARAGRGSSYNEQFF.